This T cell receptor (beta chain) was identified in a study of T cell responses to AZD1222 COVID-19 vaccine. Generated by immunoSEQ multiplex PCR, the TCRdb table keeps only in-frame clones and is missing some. The sample consists of some 120,000 clones, less than 95% of them appearing once. The germline gives CDR1 MRHNA, CDR2 SNTAGT. V dropped 6 bases and J dropped 1 base, with 9 bases sitting between them. The CDR3 is 13 residues long. The sequencing here drew on peripheral blood, taken on day 0 of AZD1222 vaccination. This chain uses TRBV6-4 with TRBJ1-1; D is ambiguous. This TCR was recovered from an adult in good health. As DNA, the CDR3 is TGTGCCAGCAGGATAGGTTGGAACACTGAAGCTTTCTTT. Translation: CASRIGWNTEAFF.